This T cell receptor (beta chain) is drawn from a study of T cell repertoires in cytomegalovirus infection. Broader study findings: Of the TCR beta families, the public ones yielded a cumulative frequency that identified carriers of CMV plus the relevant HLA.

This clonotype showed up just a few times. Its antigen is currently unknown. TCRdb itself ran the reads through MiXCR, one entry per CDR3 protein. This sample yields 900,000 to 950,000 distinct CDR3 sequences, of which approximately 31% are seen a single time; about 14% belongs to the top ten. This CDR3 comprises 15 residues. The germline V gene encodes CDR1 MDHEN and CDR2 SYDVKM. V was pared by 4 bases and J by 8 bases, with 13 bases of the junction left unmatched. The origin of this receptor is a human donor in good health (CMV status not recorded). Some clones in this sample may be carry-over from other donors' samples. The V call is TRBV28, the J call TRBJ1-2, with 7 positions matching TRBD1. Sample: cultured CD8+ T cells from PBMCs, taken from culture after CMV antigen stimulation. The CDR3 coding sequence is TGTGCCAGCAGTTCCTTCCGGGACAGTGTATACGGCTACACCTTC. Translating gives CASSSFRDSVYGYTF.